The entry below gives a single T cell receptor beta chain sequence along with its context. This specimen belongs to a study of T cells expressing NK-cell markers. Study-wide context: Sorted CD3+CD56+NKG2C+, CD3+CD56+NKG2C- and CD3+CD56-NKG2C+ T cells provided the TCR beta repertoires.

TCRdb derives one entry per CDR3 protein from the 5' RACE reads, leaving out DNA. This sample's clone table lists about 8,000 distinct CDR3 sequences. This CDR3 has 18 amino acids. The V gene's germline CDR1 is MNHEY and CDR2 SVGAGI. This TCR derives from a man younger than 35 in good health. Specimen: blood T cells: a sorted CD56 or NKG2C T cell subset, CD4+ or CD8+ T cells, or bulk PBMC T cells (not recorded which). This chain connects TRBV6-5 to TRBJ2-3; checking the TCRdb D call of TRBD1 is not possible without DNA. This CDR3 is CASSYRWAGYRSTDTQYF.